Shown below are 3 T cell receptor beta chains from a single sample sequenced in a study of blood T cells in healthy people across ages. The second PCR ran 7 to 11 cycles with a sample-barcoded 5' primer and J-beta primers. TCRdb fed the 5' RACE reads into MiXCR, producing one record per CDR3 protein. The sample holds over 500,000 distinct CDR3 sequences, about 26% seen once. These data also formed part of another study, on T cells of mothers and their children.

Material: blood. These receptors originate from a boy aged 2-15 years in good health.

This clonotype showed up just a few times. The rearrangement links TRBV20-1 to TRBJ1-4; D is undetermined. Germline V CDR1 and CDR2: DFQATT, SNEGSKA (reference sequence). CDR3 length equals 14 residues. Trimming removed 0 bases from V and 7 bases from J, with 12 bases in between. The CDR3 sequence is CSAREGNLGEKLFF. The CDR3 nucleotides are TGCAGTGCTAGAGAGGGGAATTTGGGTGAAAAACTGTTTTTT.

This chain joins TRBV9 and TRBJ1-4, with 8 bases aligning to TRBD1. Germline loops: CDR1 SGDLS, CDR2 YYNGEE. The J segment lost 7 bases and the V segment lost 0 bases, leaving 11 bases of the junction unmatched. The CDR3 sequence is 17 residues long. The CDR3 sequence: CASSVATGTGRTEKLFF. The CDR3 DNA reads as TGTGCCAGCAGCGTAGCTACAGGGACAGGACGGACTGAAAAACTGTTTTTT.

This chain connects TRBV12-3 or TRBV12-4 to TRBJ2-1, with a weak D call TRBD1 (6 bases). The V end lost 3 bases, the J end lost 8 bases, and 14 bases lay between the germline ends. The CDR3 runs to 14 residues. The CDR3 DNA reads as TGTGCCAGCAGTTTCGAGACAGGTATCCATGAGCAGTTCTTC. It yields the protein CASSFETGIHEQFF.